The TCR beta chain described here comes from a study of cytomegalovirus exposure and HLA in healthy donors. Notes on the study in general: What TCR beta sequences reportedly achieved was accurate prediction of HLA-A and HLA-B alleles in most subjects.

A remark on this clone: Its antigen is as yet unknown.

Unmatched junction bases numbered 6, after V lost 5 bases and J lost 2 bases. This CDR3 region has 15 residues. The germline V gene has CDR1 MNHNS and CDR2 SASEGT. PCR employed 60 Vbeta and 13 Jbeta primers. Sequencing used immunoSEQ multiplex PCR; TCRdb keeps in-frame clones, though not all of them. The data contain roughly 180,000 clones, 60% to 80% of them singletons. The sequencing sample was made of PBMCs. This TCR derives from a man aged 45-60 years in good health and CMV-seropositive. The rearrangement links TRBV6-1 to TRBJ2-3; 8 nucleotides match TRBD2. The CDR3 coding sequence is TGTGCCAGCAGTACGGGGGGGCTTATCACAGATACGCAGTATTTT. Amino acid sequence: CASSTGGLITDTQYF.